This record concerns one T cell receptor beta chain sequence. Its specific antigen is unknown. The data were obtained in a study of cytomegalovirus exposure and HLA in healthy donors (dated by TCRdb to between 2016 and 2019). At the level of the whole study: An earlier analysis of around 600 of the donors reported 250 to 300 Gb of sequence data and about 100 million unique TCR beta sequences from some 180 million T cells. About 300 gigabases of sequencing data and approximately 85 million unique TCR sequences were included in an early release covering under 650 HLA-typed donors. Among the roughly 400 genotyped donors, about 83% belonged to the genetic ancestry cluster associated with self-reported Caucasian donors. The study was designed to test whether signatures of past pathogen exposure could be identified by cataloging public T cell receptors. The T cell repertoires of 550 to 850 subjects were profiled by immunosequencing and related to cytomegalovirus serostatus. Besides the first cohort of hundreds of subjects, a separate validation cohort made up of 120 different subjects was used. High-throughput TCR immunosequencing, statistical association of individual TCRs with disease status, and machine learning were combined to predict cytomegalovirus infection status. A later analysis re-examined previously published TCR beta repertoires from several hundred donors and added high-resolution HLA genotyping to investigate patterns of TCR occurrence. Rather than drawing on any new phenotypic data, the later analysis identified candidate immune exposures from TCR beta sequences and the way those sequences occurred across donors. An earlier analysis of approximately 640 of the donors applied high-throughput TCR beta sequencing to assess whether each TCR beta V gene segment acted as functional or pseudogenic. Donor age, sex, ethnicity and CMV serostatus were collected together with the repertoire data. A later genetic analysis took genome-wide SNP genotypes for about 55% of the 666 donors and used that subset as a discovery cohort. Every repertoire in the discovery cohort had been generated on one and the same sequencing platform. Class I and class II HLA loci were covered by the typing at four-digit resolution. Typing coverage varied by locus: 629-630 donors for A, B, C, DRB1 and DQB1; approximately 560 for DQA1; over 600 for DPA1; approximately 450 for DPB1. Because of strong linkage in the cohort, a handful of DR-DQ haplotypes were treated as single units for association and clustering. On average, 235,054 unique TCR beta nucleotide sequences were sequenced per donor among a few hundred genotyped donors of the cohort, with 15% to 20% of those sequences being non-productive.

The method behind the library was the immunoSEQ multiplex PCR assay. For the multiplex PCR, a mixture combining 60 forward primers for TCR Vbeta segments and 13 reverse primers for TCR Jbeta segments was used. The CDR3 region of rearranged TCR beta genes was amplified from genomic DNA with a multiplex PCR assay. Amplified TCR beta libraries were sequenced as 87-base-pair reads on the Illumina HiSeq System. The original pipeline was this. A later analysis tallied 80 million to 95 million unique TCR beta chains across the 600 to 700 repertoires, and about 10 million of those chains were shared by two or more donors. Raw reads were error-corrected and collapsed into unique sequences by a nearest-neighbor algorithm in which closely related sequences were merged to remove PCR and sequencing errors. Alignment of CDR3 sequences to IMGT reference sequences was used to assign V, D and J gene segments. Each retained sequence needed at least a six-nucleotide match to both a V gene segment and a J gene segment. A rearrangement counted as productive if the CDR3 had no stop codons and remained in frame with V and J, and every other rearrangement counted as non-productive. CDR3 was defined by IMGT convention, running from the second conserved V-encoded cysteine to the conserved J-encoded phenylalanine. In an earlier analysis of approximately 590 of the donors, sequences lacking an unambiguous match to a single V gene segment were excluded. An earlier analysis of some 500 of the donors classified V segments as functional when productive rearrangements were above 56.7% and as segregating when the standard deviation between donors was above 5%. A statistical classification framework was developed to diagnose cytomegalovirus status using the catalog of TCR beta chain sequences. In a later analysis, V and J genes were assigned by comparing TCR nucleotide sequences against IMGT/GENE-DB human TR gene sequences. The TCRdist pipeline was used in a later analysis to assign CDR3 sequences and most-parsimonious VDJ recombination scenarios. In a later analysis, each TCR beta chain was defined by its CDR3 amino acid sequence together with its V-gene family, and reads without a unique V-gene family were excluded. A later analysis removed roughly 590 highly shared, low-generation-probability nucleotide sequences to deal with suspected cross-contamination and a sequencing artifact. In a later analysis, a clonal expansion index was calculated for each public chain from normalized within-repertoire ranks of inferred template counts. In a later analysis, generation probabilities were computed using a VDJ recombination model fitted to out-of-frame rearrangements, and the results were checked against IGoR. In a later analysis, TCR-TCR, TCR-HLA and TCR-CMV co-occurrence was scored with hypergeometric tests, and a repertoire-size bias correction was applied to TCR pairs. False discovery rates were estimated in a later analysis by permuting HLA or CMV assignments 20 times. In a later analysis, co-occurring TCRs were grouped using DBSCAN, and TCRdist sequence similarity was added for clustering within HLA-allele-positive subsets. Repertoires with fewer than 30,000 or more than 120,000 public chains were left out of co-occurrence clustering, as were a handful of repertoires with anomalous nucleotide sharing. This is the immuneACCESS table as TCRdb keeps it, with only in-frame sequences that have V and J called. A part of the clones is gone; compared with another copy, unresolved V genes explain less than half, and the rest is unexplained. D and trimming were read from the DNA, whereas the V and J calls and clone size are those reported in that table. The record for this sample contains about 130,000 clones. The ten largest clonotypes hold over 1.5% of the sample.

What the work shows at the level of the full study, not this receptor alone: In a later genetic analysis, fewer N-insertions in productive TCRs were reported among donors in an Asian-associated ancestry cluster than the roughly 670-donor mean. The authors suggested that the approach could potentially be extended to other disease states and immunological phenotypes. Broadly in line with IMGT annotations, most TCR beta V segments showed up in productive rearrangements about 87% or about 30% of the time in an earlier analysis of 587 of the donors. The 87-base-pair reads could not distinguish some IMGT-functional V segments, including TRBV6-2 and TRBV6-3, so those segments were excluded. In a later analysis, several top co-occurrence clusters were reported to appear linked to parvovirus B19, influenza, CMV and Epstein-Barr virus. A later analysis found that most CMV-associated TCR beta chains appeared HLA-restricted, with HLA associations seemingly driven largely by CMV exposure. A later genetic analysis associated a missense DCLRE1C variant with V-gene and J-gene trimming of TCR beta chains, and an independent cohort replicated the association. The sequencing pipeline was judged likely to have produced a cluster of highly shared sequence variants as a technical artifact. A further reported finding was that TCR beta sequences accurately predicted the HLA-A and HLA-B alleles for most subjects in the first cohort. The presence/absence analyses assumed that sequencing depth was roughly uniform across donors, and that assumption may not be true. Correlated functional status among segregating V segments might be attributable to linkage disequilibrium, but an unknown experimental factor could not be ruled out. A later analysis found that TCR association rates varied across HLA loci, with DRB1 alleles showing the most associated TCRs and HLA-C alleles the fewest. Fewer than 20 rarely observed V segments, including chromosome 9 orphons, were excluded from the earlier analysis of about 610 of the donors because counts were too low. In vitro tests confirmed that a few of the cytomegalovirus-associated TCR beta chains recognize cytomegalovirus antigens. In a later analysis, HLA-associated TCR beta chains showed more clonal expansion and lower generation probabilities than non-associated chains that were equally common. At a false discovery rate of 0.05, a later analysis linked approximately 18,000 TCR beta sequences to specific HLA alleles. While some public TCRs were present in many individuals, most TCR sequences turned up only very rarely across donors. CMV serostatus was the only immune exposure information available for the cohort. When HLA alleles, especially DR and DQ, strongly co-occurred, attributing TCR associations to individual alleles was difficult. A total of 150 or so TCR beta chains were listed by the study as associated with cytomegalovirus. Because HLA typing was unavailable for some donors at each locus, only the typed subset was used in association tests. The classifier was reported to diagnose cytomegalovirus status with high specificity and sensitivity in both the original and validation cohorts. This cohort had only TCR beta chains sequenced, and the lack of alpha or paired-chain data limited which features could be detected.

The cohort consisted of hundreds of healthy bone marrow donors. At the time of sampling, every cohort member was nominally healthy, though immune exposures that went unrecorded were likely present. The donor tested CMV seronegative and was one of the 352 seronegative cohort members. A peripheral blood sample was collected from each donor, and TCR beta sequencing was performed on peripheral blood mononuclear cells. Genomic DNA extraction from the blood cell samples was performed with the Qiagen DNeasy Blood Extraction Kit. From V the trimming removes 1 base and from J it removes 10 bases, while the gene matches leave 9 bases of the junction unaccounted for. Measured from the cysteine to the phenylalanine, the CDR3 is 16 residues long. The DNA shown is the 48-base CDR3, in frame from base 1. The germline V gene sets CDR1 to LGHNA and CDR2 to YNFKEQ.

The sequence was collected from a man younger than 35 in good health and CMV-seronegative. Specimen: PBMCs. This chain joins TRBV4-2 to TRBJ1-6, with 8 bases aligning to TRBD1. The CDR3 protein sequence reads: CASSQVSQGARSPLHF. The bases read TGTGCCAGCAGCCAAGTTTCGCAGGGGGCTCGGTCACCCCTCCACTTT.